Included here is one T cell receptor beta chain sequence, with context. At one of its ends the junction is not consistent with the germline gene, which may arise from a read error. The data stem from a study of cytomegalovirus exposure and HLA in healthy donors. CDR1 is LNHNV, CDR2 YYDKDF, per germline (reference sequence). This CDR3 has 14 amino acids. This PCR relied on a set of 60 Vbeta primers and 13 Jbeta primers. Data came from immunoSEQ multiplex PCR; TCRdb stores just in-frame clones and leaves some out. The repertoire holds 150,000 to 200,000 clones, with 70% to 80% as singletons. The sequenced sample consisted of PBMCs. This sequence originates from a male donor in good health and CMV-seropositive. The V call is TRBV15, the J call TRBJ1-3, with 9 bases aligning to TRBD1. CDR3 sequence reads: CATSRTGDGNAIYF. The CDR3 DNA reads TGTGCCACCAGTAGGACAGGGGACGGAAACGCCATATATTTT.